What follows describes a single TCR beta chain. The antigen remains unidentified. This sample stems from a study of T cell responses to AZD1222 COVID-19 vaccine. Study observations and caveats: Females made up more of the donors, who were largely white British, and clonal diversity may have come out too low.

Clones were read by immunoSEQ multiplex PCR, and TCRdb kept only the in-frame ones, dropping some. Of 180,000 or so clones in the sample, 85% to 90% were seen once. The source material was peripheral blood, sampled 28 days after the second AZD1222 dose. The receptor was isolated from an adult who received the AZD1222 COVID-19 vaccine.

Here the CDR3 DNA reads TGTGCCAGCCGGGCGGCCCAGAGGGAGACCCAGTACTTC. Translation gives CASRAAQRETQYF. The rearrangement uses TRBV30 and TRBJ2-5; the D is unclear. CDR3 length: 13 residues. The V gene lost 8 bases and the J gene lost 5 bases, with 18 bases spanning the gap. Germline V gene lookup returns CDR1 GTSNPN and CDR2 SVGIG (reference sequence).